Here is one T cell receptor beta chain with its context. The record originates from a study of blood T cell repertoires in COVID-19. Sequencing used immunoSEQ multiplex PCR; TCRdb keeps in-frame clones, though not all of them. The sample gives 220,000 or so clones, roughly 89% of which show up once; 5.5% to 7.5% is in the top ten. The CDR3 spans 18 residues. J was trimmed by 2 bases and V by 2 bases; bases with no gene match: 8. The germline V gene has CDR1 LGHDT and CDR2 YNNKEL (reference sequence). The gene calls are TRBV3-1 (or the pseudogene TRBV3-2) and TRBJ2-6; the match to TRBD1 covers 8 bases. The receptor was isolated from a woman in her thirties or forties who had recovered from COVID-19. The material sequenced was PBMCs or T cells enriched from blood (not recorded which). CDR3 sequence: CASSQFQGASTGANVLTF. In DNA, the CDR3 is TGTGCCAGCAGCCAATTTCAGGGGGCGTCGACTGGGGCCAACGTCCTGACTTTC.